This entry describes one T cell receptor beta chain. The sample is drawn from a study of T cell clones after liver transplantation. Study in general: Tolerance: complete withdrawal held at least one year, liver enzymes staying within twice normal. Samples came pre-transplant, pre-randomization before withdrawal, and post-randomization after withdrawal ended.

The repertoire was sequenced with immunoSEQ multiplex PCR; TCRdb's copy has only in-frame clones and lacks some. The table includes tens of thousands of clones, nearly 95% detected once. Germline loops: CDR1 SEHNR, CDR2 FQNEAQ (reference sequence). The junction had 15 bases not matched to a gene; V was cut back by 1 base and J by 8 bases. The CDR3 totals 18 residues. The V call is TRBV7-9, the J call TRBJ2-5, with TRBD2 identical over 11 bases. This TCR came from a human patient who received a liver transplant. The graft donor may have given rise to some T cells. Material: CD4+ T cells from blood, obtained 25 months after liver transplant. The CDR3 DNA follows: TGTGCCAGCAGCTTAGGACCTAGCACTAGCGGGAGTTCCTATACCCAGTACTTC. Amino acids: CASSLGPSTSGSSYTQYF.